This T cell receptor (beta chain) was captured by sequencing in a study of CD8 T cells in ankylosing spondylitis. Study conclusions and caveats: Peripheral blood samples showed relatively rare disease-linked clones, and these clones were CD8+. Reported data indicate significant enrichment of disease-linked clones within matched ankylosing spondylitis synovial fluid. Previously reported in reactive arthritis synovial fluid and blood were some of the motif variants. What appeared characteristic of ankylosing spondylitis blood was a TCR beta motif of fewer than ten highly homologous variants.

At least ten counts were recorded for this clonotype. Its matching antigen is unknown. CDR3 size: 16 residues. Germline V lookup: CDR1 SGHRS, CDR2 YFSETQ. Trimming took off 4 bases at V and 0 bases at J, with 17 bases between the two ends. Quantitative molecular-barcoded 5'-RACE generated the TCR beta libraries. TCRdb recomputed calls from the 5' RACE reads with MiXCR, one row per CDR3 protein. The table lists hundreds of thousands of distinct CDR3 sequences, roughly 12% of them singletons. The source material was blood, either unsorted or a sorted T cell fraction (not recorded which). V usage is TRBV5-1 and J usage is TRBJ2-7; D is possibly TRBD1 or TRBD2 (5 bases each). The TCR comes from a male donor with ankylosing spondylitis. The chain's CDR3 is CASSPKFGGASYEQYF. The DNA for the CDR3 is TGCGCCAGCAGCCCGAAGTTTGGGGGTGCCTCCTACGAGCAGTACTTC.